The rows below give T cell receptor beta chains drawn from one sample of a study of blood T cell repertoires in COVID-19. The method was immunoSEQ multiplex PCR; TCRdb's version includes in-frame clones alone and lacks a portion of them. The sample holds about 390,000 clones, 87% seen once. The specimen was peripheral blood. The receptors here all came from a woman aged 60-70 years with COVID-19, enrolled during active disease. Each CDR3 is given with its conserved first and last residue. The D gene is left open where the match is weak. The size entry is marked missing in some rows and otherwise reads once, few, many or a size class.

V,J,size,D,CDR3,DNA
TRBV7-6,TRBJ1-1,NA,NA,CASSSNPGINTEAFF,TGTGCCAGCAGCTCGAACCCAGGGATTAACACTGAAGCTTTCTTT
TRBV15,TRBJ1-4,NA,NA,CATSRSGAGEKLFF,TGTGCCACCAGCAGATCAGGGGCGGGTGAAAAACTGTTTTTT
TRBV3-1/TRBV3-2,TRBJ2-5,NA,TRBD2,CASSQYQGGYEETQYF,TGTGCCAGCAGCCAATACCAGGGAGGGTACGAAGAGACCCAGTACTTC
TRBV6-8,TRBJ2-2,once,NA,CASSYSRVPRPTGELFF,TGTGCCAGCAGTTACTCGAGGGTCCCCAGGCCCACCGGGGAGCTGTTTTTT
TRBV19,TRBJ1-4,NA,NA,CASSIASRVRTNEKLFF,TGTGCCAGTAGTATAGCTAGCCGGGTACGAACTAATGAAAAACTGTTTTTT
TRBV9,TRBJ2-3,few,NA,CASSRRLGGGSTDTQYF,TGTGCCAGCAGCCGTAGACTGGGCGGGGGCAGCACAGATACGCAGTATTTT
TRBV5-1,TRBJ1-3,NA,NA,CASSPMTASGNTIYF,TGCGCCAGCAGCCCCATGACAGCGTCTGGAAACACCATATATTTT
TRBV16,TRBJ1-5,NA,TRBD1,CASSQQTGGGQPQHF,TGTGCCAGCAGCCAGCAAACAGGGGGCGGTCAGCCCCAGCATTTT
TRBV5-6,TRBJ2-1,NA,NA,CASSLDGFEQFF,TGTGCCAGCAGCTTGGATGGCTTTGAGCAGTTCTTC
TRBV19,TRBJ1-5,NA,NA,CASSIRGGGASNQPQHF,TGTGCCAGTAGTATACGGGGCGGGGGGGCCTCTAATCAGCCCCAGCATTTT
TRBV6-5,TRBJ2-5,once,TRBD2,CASSYGLAGGETQYF,TGTGCCAGCAGTTACGGGCTAGCGGGAGGAGAGACCCAGTACTTC
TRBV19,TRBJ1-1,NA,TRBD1,CASNIGGFTEAFF,TGTGCCAGTAATATAGGGGGCTTCACTGAAGCTTTCTTT
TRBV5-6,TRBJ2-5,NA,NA,CASSLRNRVPETQYF,TGTGCCAGCAGCCTCCGAAACAGGGTCCCAGAGACCCAGTACTTC
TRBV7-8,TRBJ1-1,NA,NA,CASSPTGGANTEAFF,TGTGCCAGCAGCCCAACAGGAGGGGCGAACACTGAAGCTTTCTTT
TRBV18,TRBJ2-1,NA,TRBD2,CASSPSGTSLNEQFF,TGTGCCAGCTCACCAAGCGGGACTAGCCTCAATGAGCAGTTCTTC
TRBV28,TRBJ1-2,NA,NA,CASSFTEGYTF,TGTGCCAGCAGTTTTACAGAAGGCTACACCTTC
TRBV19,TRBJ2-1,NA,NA,CASSMGRNEQFF,TGTGCCAGTAGTATGGGCAGAAATGAGCAGTTCTTC
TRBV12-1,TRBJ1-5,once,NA,CASSFTGFDQPQHF,TGTGCCAGCAGCTTCACAGGTTTCGATCAGCCCCAGCATTTT
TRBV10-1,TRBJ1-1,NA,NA,CASSEEPGVPNTEAFF,TGCGCCAGCAGTGAGGAGCCAGGGGTACCGAACACTGAAGCTTTCTTT
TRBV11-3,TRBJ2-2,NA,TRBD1,CASSLRDRGGYTGELFF,TGTGCCAGCAGCCTCCGGGACAGGGGGGGGTACACCGGGGAGCTGTTTTTT
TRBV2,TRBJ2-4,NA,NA,CASGGNIQYF,TGTGCCAGCGGCGGAAACATTCAGTACTTC